This T cell receptor (beta chain) was found in a study of blood T cell repertoires in COVID-19 (dated by TCRdb to 2018 to 2020). For context, the study as a whole: Samples covering the acute and convalescent phases of COVID-19 were provided by collaborators in the United States, Italy and Spain. The material from the prospective study consisted of cDNA or gDNA derived from T cells, B-cell-depleted T cells, or PBMCs. Subjects who had been exposed to COVID-19, were actively infected with it, or had recovered from it provided the deeply sampled blood TCRbeta repertoires that made up the dataset. The repertoires were made available in a free public database intended to serve as a resource for research on the immune response to SARS-CoV-2. The samples were drawn from the first 160 participants of the ongoing ImmuneRACE study and from 1,254 subjects provided by 6 global collaborators. Nearly every sample came with metadata listing a de-identified subject ID, COVID-19 status, age in years and sex. Where available, HLA class I and class II types were obtained from metadata supplied by the sample provider rather than from assay-based typing.

The V end gives up 3 bases and the J end 3 bases, leaving 10 bases in the junction not matched to a gene. Looking up the germline V gene yields CDR1 SGHRS and CDR2 YFSETQ. There are 17 amino acids in the CDR3, from cysteine to phenylalanine inclusive. Only the CDR3 DNA stays, 51 bases, in frame from base 1. Notes on this clone: This receptor's antigen is unknown. The record has no base qualities; no much larger clone is one base away.

The immunoSEQ Assay, a bias-controlled multiplex PCR, was used to amplify TCRbeta CDR3 regions from genomic DNA. As for the authors' bioinformatics: The number of nucleated cells in each sample was estimated from the amplification of reference gene primers within the assay. To quantify the absolute abundance of each unique TCRbeta CDR3 rearrangement, sequence reads were collapsed and filtered. For each sample, productive Simpson clonality was calculated by taking the square root of Simpson's diversity index across productive rearrangements. In TCRdb, the immuneACCESS table is reduced to in-frame sequences with V and J assigned. These tables do not hold every clone; where another copy was compared, an unresolved V gene accounts for under half, and the others remain unexplained. The V and J calls and clone size were taken over from that table, and D and trimming were inferred from the DNA. Counted in this sample were around 150,000 clones; approximately 90% of them appeared once. Of the sample, 3% to 4.5% is held by the ten largest clones.

What the authors observed across the whole study: The quantity of clinical and demographic metadata differed by source and by participant and was supplied without curation.

A second Seattle source provided samples from volunteer blood donors who had recovered from COVID-19. Collaborating institutions collected whole blood in K2EDTA tubes following their own protocols. For TCRbeta analysis, collaborator samples were shipped as frozen whole blood, as isolated PBMCs, or as DNA extracted from either sample type. This receptor was identified in a woman in her sixties or seventies who had recovered from COVID-19. Sequenced material: peripheral blood. This receptor chain uses TRBV5-1 and TRBJ1-3, with 9 middle bases fitting TRBD1. The DNA is TGCGCCAGCAGCTGGGGACAGGGTGAAGGTGGTGGAAACACCATATATTTT. This gives the protein CASSWGQGEGGGNTIYF.